This T cell receptor (beta chain) was recorded in a study of cytomegalovirus exposure and HLA in healthy donors. In this sample, this clone turned up a few times. What it recognizes is unknown. Study-level findings and limits: Researchers left out some V segments, among them TRBV6-2 and TRBV6-3, as indistinguishable.

CDR3 length: 13 amino acids. Germline CDR1 and CDR2: SEHNR and FQNEAQ (reference sequence). V was clipped by 11 bases and J by 7 bases, with 20 bases between them. There were likely unrecorded immune exposures, though donors were nominally healthy when sampled. It was with 60 Vbeta and 13 Jbeta primers that the PCR ran. TCRdb's copy holds only in-frame clones and misses some; the assay was immunoSEQ multiplex PCR. The sample holds about 180,000 clones, about 80% seen once. The TCR was taken from a middle-aged woman in good health and CMV-seronegative. Sequencing was performed on PBMCs. The chain employs TRBV7-9 and TRBJ1-2, with D possibly being TRBD1 (5 bases). This CDR3 reads CAGETPGKSGYTF. The CDR3 DNA reads TGTGCCGGAGAGACCCCAGGGAAGAGTGGCTACACCTTC.